Here is one TCR beta chain with its context. CDR1 and CDR2 (germline): DFQATT, SNEGSKA (reference sequence). Trimming took 6 bases from V and 2 from J, leaving 13 bases between them. The CDR3 spans 13 residues. TCRdb reanalysed the RT-PCR reads using MiXCR and keeps one entry per CDR3 protein. The data contain about 680,000 distinct CDR3 sequences, 12% to 15% of them singletons. Sequencing was done on a sample of memory CD4+ T cells from blood. The chain recombines TRBV20-1 with TRBJ1-1; the D is unclear. The sequence derives from a female donor in good health, serving as a healthy control. The CDR3 spells CSAHRVSNTEAFF. As DNA, the CDR3 is TGCAGTGCCCATCGTGTGTCAAACACTGAAGCTTTCTTT.